A selection of T cell receptor beta chains follows, all from one sample in a study of blood T cells in healthy people across ages. TCRdb reprocessed the 5' RACE reads via MiXCR and lists one record per CDR3 protein. The sample contains under 1 million distinct CDR3 sequences, approximately 48% of which appear only once. Input material: blood. The receptors were gathered from a man aged 60-69 years in good health. Each CDR3 is given with its conserved first and last residue. The D gene is left open where the match is weak. A row's size may be missing; if present it is once, few, many or a size class.

v_gene: TRBV3-1; j_gene: TRBJ2-7; d_gene: TRBD1; abundance: -; CDR3aa: CASSQAGQATYEQYF; CDR3nt: TGTGCCAGCAGCCAAGCAGGACAGGCAACCTACGAGCAGTACTTC
v_gene: TRBV29-1; j_gene: TRBJ2-3; d_gene: -; abundance: -; CDR3aa: CSGVWATQYF; CDR3nt: TGCAGCGGGGTGTGGGCTACGCAGTATTTT
v_gene: TRBV10-2; j_gene: TRBJ2-5; d_gene: -; abundance: few; CDR3aa: CASRGSPGPGGTQYF; CDR3nt: TGCGCCAGCAGAGGGTCCCCAGGGCCCGGAGGGACCCAGTACTTC
v_gene: TRBV2; j_gene: TRBJ1-6; d_gene: -; abundance: -; CDR3aa: CASSEGILPPPLHF; CDR3nt: TGTGCCAGCAGTGAAGGCATTCTCCCTCCACCCCTCCACTTT
v_gene: TRBV20-1; j_gene: TRBJ2-1; d_gene: -; abundance: -; CDR3aa: CSASLLPSSYNEQFF; CDR3nt: TGCAGTGCTAGTCTACTTCCAAGCTCCTACAATGAGCAGTTCTTC
v_gene: TRBV20-1; j_gene: TRBJ2-5; d_gene: -; abundance: few; CDR3aa: CSARDLVGSKETQYF; CDR3nt: TGCAGTGCTAGAGATCTGGTAGGGTCCAAAGAGACCCAGTACTTC
v_gene: TRBV24-1; j_gene: TRBJ1-1; d_gene: TRBD1; abundance: -; CDR3aa: CATRQGKNTEAFF; CDR3nt: TGTGCCACCCGACAGGGGAAGAACACTGAAGCTTTCTTT
v_gene: TRBV29-1; j_gene: TRBJ2-4; d_gene: -; abundance: few; CDR3aa: CSVEVAGKNIQYF; CDR3nt: TGCAGCGTTGAAGTGGCAGGGAAAAACATTCAGTACTTC
v_gene: TRBV7-2; j_gene: TRBJ2-7; d_gene: -; abundance: -; CDR3aa: CASSLVLNRQGNEQYF; CDR3nt: TGTGCCAGCAGCTTAGTTTTAAATCGGCAGGGCAACGAGCAGTACTTC
v_gene: TRBV4-3; j_gene: TRBJ1-1; d_gene: -; abundance: -; CDR3aa: CASSQVTRANTEAFF; CDR3nt: TGCGCCAGCAGCCAGGTAACCAGGGCGAACACTGAAGCTTTCTTT
v_gene: TRBV6-2/TRBV6-3; j_gene: TRBJ2-4; d_gene: -; abundance: -; CDR3aa: CASSYFTEQYF; CDR3nt: TGTGCCAGCAGTTACTTTACAGAGCAGTACTTC
v_gene: TRBV5-1; j_gene: TRBJ2-6; d_gene: TRBD2; abundance: -; CDR3aa: CASSWTRVATVNVLTF; CDR3nt: TGCGCCAGCAGCTGGACTAGGGTGGCGACTGTTAACGTCCTGACTTTC
v_gene: TRBV7-2; j_gene: TRBJ1-1; d_gene: TRBD1; abundance: -; CDR3aa: CASSFDRGKAFF; CDR3nt: TGTGCCAGCAGCTTTGACAGGGGCAAAGCTTTCTTT
v_gene: TRBV9; j_gene: TRBJ2-7; d_gene: TRBD2; abundance: few; CDR3aa: CASSVGGGTSDEQYF; CDR3nt: TGTGCCAGCAGCGTAGGGGGTGGGACTAGCGACGAGCAGTACTTC
v_gene: TRBV20-1; j_gene: TRBJ1-2; d_gene: -; abundance: few; CDR3aa: CSATTQAGDGYTF; CDR3nt: TGCAGTGCTACCACCCAGGCGGGAGATGGCTACACCTTC
v_gene: TRBV30; j_gene: TRBJ2-7; d_gene: -; abundance: -; CDR3aa: CAWSAQGIYEQYF; CDR3nt: TGTGCCTGGAGTGCACAGGGAATCTACGAGCAGTACTTC
v_gene: TRBV7-2; j_gene: TRBJ2-7; d_gene: TRBD1; abundance: -; CDR3aa: CASGFARGLNEQYF; CDR3nt: TGTGCCAGCGGATTCGCAAGGGGGCTCAACGAGCAGTACTTC
v_gene: TRBV7-2; j_gene: TRBJ2-2; d_gene: -; abundance: -; CDR3aa: CASSSKFTGELFF; CDR3nt: TGTGCCAGCAGCTCTAAGTTCACCGGGGAGCTGTTTTTT
v_gene: TRBV29-1; j_gene: TRBJ2-5; d_gene: -; abundance: few; CDR3aa: CSVETYLGTQYF; CDR3nt: TGCAGCGTTGAGACCTACCTGGGGACCCAGTACTTC
v_gene: TRBV7-2; j_gene: TRBJ2-7; d_gene: -; abundance: -; CDR3aa: CASSLSNDYEQYF; CDR3nt: TGTGCCAGCAGCTTAAGCAACGACTACGAGCAGTACTTC